Below, one TCR beta chain is given with its context. What it binds is unknown. The sample originates from a study of spatial heterogeneity in lung cancer. Study overall: The mean occurrence of each unique TCR and UMI combination in raw reads exceeded ten.

From the 5' RACE reads, TCRdb called clonotypes with MiXCR, one entry per CDR3 protein. This sample has about 10,000 distinct CDR3 sequences; 9.5% to 15% occur once, and the top ten carry 39%. Whole-study findings and limits: Counts of expanded intratumoral alpha and beta TCRs tracked tumor mutation counts. Numbers of ubiquitous and regional expanded TCRs tracked ubiquitous and regional nonsynonymous mutation counts, respectively.

This CDR3 is 14 amino acids long. Per germline, CDR1 SNHLY and CDR2 FYNNEI. V shed 8 bases and J shed 7 bases, with 17 bases lying between them. Noted time point: sample taken at primary tumor resection. The donor population consisted of approximately 79 patients with untreated, early-stage non-small cell lung cancer. The authors sequenced whole RNA from tumor, nontumor lung or frozen PBMC without sorting. This specimen consisted of lung tumor tissue, obtained at surgery. This receptor was taken from a male donor with early-stage non-small cell lung cancer. The chain is built from TRBV2 and TRBJ2-2; D may be TRBD1 or TRBD2 (6 bases each). The CDR3 region is CASCAGSRGGELFF. CDR3 coding DNA: TGTGCCAGCTGTGCCGGGAGCAGGGGCGGGGAGCTGTTTTTT.